Given below is one TCR beta chain in context. This clone was recorded once. Its antigen is still unknown. The sample holds no much larger clone one base away, and base qualities are not on file. The sample carries other DNA sequences with the same CDR3. The CDR3 contains 16 residues, cysteine and phenylalanine counted. The sequence is cut down to CDR3 DNA, 48 bases in frame from base 1. Trimming removed 1 base from V and 0 bases from J; the gene matches leave 4 bases unexplained. Looking up the germline V gene yields CDR1 SGDLS and CDR2 YYNGEE. The data are from a study of shared T cell receptors in the human thymus (dated by TCRdb to the early 2020s). Some background on the complete study: The study investigated the way shared, self-reactive T-cell receptor alpha chains are produced in the human thymus.

The library was generated by the immunoSEQ multiplex PCR assay. Here the immuneACCESS table is served through TCRdb, limited to in-frame sequences with V and J called. Missing clones are a known gap in these copies; in checked studies unresolved V genes cover under half, and the rest lacks a known reason. Present in this sample are approximately 730,000 clones, around 85% of which were seen just once. The ten largest clones take up roughly 0.01% of the sample. The data were also submitted as part of a second study, on human thymus T cells. From that second study: Donors were immunologically healthy infants undergoing open corrective cardiac surgery for congenital heart defects in Finland. The thymus tissue came from surgical resects taken out during corrective cardiac surgery. V and J gene segment usage appeared biased in both thymic and peripheral blood repertoires. The related research reported highly overlapping thymic TCR repertoires among unrelated individuals. The study described the TCR alpha and beta repertoires in under ten infant thymus samples and a few matching peripheral blood samples. The infant donors were about 7 to 244 days old, and the cohort included about 6 males and a couple of females. After being mechanically released from the tissue, thymocytes were kept at -70 degrees C in pellets of about 8.5-30 million cells. A QIAsymphony instrument was used to extract genomic DNA from frozen cell pellets. The immunoSEQ multiplex PCR assay was used to amplify the TCRB and TCRAD loci from a standardized quantity of quality-controlled genomic DNA. The amplicons spanned the V(D)J region and were long enough to cover the CDR3 and allow V and J genes to be identified. The commercial immunoSEQ service was used to sequence amplicons on an Illumina platform. Primer bias and sequencing errors were corrected as previously described, and TCRAD and TCRB definitions were based on the IMGT database. Repertoires were analysed with immunoSEQ Analyzer 3.0 and VDJTools, covering basic statistics, V/J segment usage, diversity estimates, rarefaction and pairwise overlap. To estimate diversity, the Chao1, ChaoE, Efron-Thisted, Shannon and inverse Simpson indices were applied, and diversity was also estimated on datasets down-sampled to the smallest sample. Repertoire overlap was determined by strict matching of CDR3 nucleotide sequence, V gene and J gene, and Jaccard-based multidimensional scaling clustering was applied. On average, thymus samples gave roughly 800,000 unique TCRB clonotypes, whereas blood samples gave 80,000 to 85,000.

The sequenced sample was thymocytes. The source is a girl under three years old with a congenital heart defect. Donor details come from another sample of the same person, matched by shared clones. Recombination connected TRBV9 to TRBJ1-1; 9 bases in the middle match TRBD1. Here the CDR3 is given as CASSVTGQGMNTEAFF. The base sequence is TGTGCCAGCAGCGTAACGGGACAGGGTATGAACACTGAAGCTTTCTTT.